This T cell receptor beta chain was sequenced for a study of regulatory T cells in long-lasting Graves disease. CDR3 regions were amplified by Arm-PCR using iRepertoire HTBI primers to build TCR beta libraries. TCRdb recomputed calls from the multiplex PCR reads with MiXCR, one row per CDR3 protein. This sample yields a few hundred thousand distinct CDR3 sequences, of which about 16% are seen a single time; around 20% belongs to the top ten. The germline gives CDR1 SGHKS, CDR2 YYEKEE (reference sequence). This CDR3 has 16 residues. V was shortened by 0 bases and J by 0 bases, with 13 bases between the two germline ends. Regarding time point: newly diagnosed GD, antithyroid drugs for less than 3 months. TCR sequences were obtained from RNA taken from PBMCs. This clonotype was counted many times. These data are also associated with another study on T cells in Graves' hyperthyroidism and ophthalmopathy.

This clonotype was obtained from a woman in her late teens or twenties with Graves disease. The sequencing used peripheral blood mononuclear cells (PBMCs), collected at new diagnosis, from a patient treated with antithyroid drugs. The rearrangement links TRBV5-5 to TRBJ2-7; no reliable D call. CDR3 DNA: TGTGCCAGCAGCTTGGTTGGATATATGAGCTCCTACGAGCAGTACTTC. Protein sequence: CASSLVGYMSSYEQYF.